This T cell receptor (beta chain) stems from a study of shared clonotypes between healthy human individuals. In the study overall: Per donor, CD8 memory used one plate, CD8 naive used two, CD4 memory used three and CD4 naive used three.

This table comes from immunoSEQ multiplex PCR, and its TCRdb copy is limited to in-frame clones, with some not included. The data contain 1,500,000 or so clones, 96% of them seen just once; the ten biggest clones take up approximately 1.2%. V was cut by 3 bases and J by 2 bases, with 5 bases left in between. The length of the CDR3 is 12 residues. Looked up from germline, CDR1 is KGHSH and CDR2 is LQKENI. Turning to this clone: Its target is unknown. Other DNA sequences of this sample code for an identical CDR3.

General study points: Larger estimated richness was generally seen in naive subsets than in memory subsets. Non-shared clonotypes had lower generation probabilities than clonotypes shared by all four sorted-subset donors.

The chain joins TRBV18 to TRBJ2-7; the D is unclear. Sequencing used naive CD4+ T cells sorted from blood. Indicated subset: CD45RA+ positively selected. This clonotype originated in a man aged 25-40 years in good health. In nucleotides, the CDR3 is TGTGCCAGCTCACCCGAGGCCTACGAGCAGTACTTC. Translated, it gives CASSPEAYEQYF.